The T cell receptor (beta chain) described here comes from a study of shared clonotypes between healthy human individuals. Study-wide results and limits: For naive CD4 cells, roughly 4.8% of clonotypes were shared across a handful of donors.

Concerning this clone: Its antigen is still unknown.

Sequencing used immunoSEQ multiplex PCR; TCRdb keeps in-frame clones, though not all of them. The data contain 980,000 or so clones, around three quarters of them singletons. The TCR sequence derives from a man aged 18-30 years in good health. The sample was memory CD4+ T cells sorted from blood. The subset was: CD45RA-negative fraction.

The CDR3 DNA follows: TGCGCCAGCGGGGACATTGGTCCTCGAGGCTACACCTTC. Its protein product is CASGDIGPRGYTF. The J gene is TRBJ1-2, the V gene TRBV10-2, with a possible D match to TRBD1 (6 bases). The CDR3 sequence is 13 residues long. Trimming removed 8 bases at V and 8 bases at J, with 18 bases between. CDR1 and CDR2 (germline): WSHSY, SAAADI.